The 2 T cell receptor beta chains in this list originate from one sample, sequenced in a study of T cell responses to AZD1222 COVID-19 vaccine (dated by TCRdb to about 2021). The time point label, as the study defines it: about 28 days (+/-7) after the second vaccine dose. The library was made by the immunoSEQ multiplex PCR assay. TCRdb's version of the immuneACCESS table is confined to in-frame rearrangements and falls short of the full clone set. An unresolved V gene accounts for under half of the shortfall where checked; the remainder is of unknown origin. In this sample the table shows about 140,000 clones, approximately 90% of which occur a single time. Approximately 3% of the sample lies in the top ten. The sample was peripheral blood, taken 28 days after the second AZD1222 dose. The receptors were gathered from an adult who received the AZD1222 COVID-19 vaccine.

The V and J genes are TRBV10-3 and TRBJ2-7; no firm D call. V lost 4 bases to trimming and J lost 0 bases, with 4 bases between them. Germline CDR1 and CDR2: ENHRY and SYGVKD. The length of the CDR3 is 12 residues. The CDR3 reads CAISGSSYEQYF. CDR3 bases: TGTGCCATCAGTGGGAGCTCCTACGAGCAGTACTTC.

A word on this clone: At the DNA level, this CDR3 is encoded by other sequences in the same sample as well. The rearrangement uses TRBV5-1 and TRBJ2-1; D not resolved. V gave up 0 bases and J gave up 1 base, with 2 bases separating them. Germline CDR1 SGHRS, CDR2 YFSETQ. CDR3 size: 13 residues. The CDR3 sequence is CASSLGSYNEQFF. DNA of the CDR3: TGCGCCAGCAGCTTGGGTTCCTACAATGAGCAGTTCTTC.